The 20 T cell receptor beta chains below come from one sample, sequenced in a study of spatial heterogeneity in lung cancer (dated by TCRdb to 2018 to 2020). What the authors observed across the whole study: The tumor nonsynonymous mutation count correlated with the number of expanded alpha and beta TCRs within the tumor.

Their recognized antigens are unknown. The library was generated by 5' RACE. Sequenced on a NextSeq 500. The public reads were reprocessed in TCRdb via fastp at Q25 and MiXCR, keeping in-frame beta chains. Here each entry gathers all rows of one CDR3 protein and keeps the most common genes and DNA. This sample gives around 21,000 distinct CDR3 sequences in total; about 4.9% of them show up just once. More than 8.5% of the sample lies in the top ten. This specimen's time point label, per the study, means: sample taken at primary tumor resection. This specimen was lung tumor tissue, taken at surgery. All receptors come from a male donor with early-stage non-small cell lung cancer.

This clonotype was recorded at least ten times. The J gene is TRBJ1-6, the V gene TRBV6-6; D gene uncertain. The germline V and J ends were trimmed by 7 bases and 4 bases, with 14 bases remaining between them. The CDR3 consists of 15 residues. The germline V gene has CDR1 MNHNY and CDR2 SVGAGI (reference sequence). In DNA, the CDR3 is TGTGCCAGCACCCCCCGGGAGGGTTATAATTCACCCCTCCACTTT. Protein: CASTPREGYNSPLHF.

This clonotype has ten or more counts. This chain joins TRBV14 and TRBJ2-6, with no clear D. V was pared by 4 bases and J by 1 base, with 8 bases between. The CDR3 loop spans 15 amino acids. CDR1 and CDR2 (germline): SGHDN, FVKESK. The CDR3, as DNA: TGTGCCAGCAGCCCTTGGACGTCTGGGGCCAACGTCCTGACTTTC. It codes for CASSPWTSGANVLTF.

In its sample, this clonotype was seen many times. The chain combines TRBV24-1 with TRBJ2-3; D not certain. This CDR3 is 12 amino acids long. Between the trimmed V and J ends, which lost 10 bases and 0 bases, there was a span of 7 bases. The germline CDR1 and CDR2 sequences are KGHDR and SFDVKD. CDR3 DNA: TGTGCCACTGCTCCTAGCACAGATACGCAGTATTTT. The encoded protein is CATAPSTDTQYF.

The rearrangement joins TRBV28 to TRBJ1-3; a weak D match, TRBD1 (5 bases). Trimming stripped 7 bases from V and 1 base from J, with 17 bases between. CDR3 size: 16 residues. CDR1 is MDHEN, CDR2 SYDVKM, per germline. DNA of the CDR3: TGTGCCAGCACCCGGGAGGGGAAGGGGTCTGGAAACACCATATATTTT. Residues: CASTREGKGSGNTIYF.

This clonotype was seen at least ten times. The V and J genes are TRBV6-2 or TRBV6-3 and TRBJ1-3, with a tentative D call TRBD1 (5 bases). Germline V lookup: CDR1 MNHEY, CDR2 SVGEGT. V dropped 6 bases and J dropped 2 bases, with 14 bases sitting between them. The CDR3 covers 15 residues. The CDR3 sequence is CASSTLGATGNTIYF. CDR3 sequence (DNA): TGTGCCAGCAGCACCCTCGGGGCAACTGGAAACACCATATATTTT.

In its sample, this clonotype was seen many times. The chain couples TRBV7-3 to TRBJ2-3, with TRBD2 identical over 9 bases. Germline V gene sequence: CDR1 SGHTA, CDR2 FQGTGA. The CDR3 extends over 15 amino acids. The V segment lost 6 bases and the J segment 3 bases; nucleotides outside the gene matches: 7. The CDR3 DNA reads as TGTGCCAGCAGTCGCGGGAGGGCCCCTACAGATACGCAGTATTTT. Translation gives CASSRGRAPTDTQYF.

This clonotype was found many times. J is TRBJ1-5 and V is TRBV5-1; no firm D call. The CDR3 has 13 residues. The germline V gene has CDR1 SGHRS and CDR2 YFSETQ. V was pared by 7 bases and J by 3 bases, with 11 bases between. The CDR3 sequence: CASAAGFNQPQHF. The CDR3 DNA is TGCGCCAGCGCCGCGGGGTTCAATCAGCCCCAGCATTTT. Full variable domain (outside the CDR3, taken from reference TRBV5-1 and TRBJ1-5): KAGVTQTPRYLIKTRGQQVTLSCSPISGHRSVSWYQQTPGQGLQFLFEYFSETQRNKGNFPGRFSGRQFSNSRSEMNVSTLELGDSALYLCASAAGFNQPQHFGDGTRLSIL.

This clonotype was seen at least ten times. The chain recombines TRBV27 with TRBJ2-2, with D tentatively TRBD2 (6 bases). V lost 2 bases and J 2 bases, leaving 12 bases between the germline ends. In germline, CDR1 is MNHEY, CDR2 SMNVEV (reference sequence). This CDR3 region has 16 residues. Written as DNA, the CDR3 is TGTGCCAGCAGTTTACCGGGGAGGAGAAACACCGGGGAGCTGTTTTTT. Translating it yields CASSLPGRRNTGELFF.

This clonotype has more than one count but fewer than ten. This chain uses TRBV20-1 with TRBJ1-1, with D hard to call. The germline V gene encodes CDR1 DFQATT and CDR2 SNEGSKA (reference sequence). Trimming shortened V by 3 bases and J by 5 bases, and 13 bases separated the two germline ends. The CDR3 consists of 13 residues. CDR3 nucleotide sequence: TGCAGTGCTAGTGGGTCAGGTGGGACTGAAGCTTTCTTT. Translation gives CSASGSGGTEAFF.

This sequence joins TRBV6-1 and TRBJ2-1, with 8 bases lining up with TRBD2. Looked up from germline, CDR1 is MNHNS and CDR2 is SASEGT. Trimming at V came to 2 bases and at J to 6 bases, leaving 6 bases not matched to a gene. This CDR3 has 15 amino acids. The CDR3 coding sequence is TGTGCCAGCAGTGAATTAGCGGGGCCCATCAATGAGCAGTTCTTC. Amino acid sequence: CASSELAGPINEQFF.

Many counts were recorded for this clonotype. The V call is TRBV7-3, the J call TRBJ2-5; TRBD1 might be the D (6 bases). CDR1 SGHTA and CDR2 FQGTGA come from the germline V gene. The CDR3 contains 13 residues. Trimming took 5 bases from V and 5 from J, leaving 12 bases between them. DNA of the CDR3: TGTGCCAGCAGCCCAGTTGGGGGCGAGACCCAGTACTTC. Translating gives CASSPVGGETQYF.

The table lists this clonotype with many counts. This sequence joins TRBV5-1 and TRBJ2-5, with 10 bases matching TRBD2. In germline, CDR1 is SGHRS, CDR2 YFSETQ. V was pared by 3 bases and J by 7 bases, with 6 bases of the junction left unmatched. The CDR3 covers 14 residues. The CDR3 is CASSSGTSEGTQYF. In DNA, the CDR3 is TGCGCCAGCAGCTCCGGGACTAGCGAAGGGACCCAGTACTTC. Together with reference TRBV5-1 and TRBJ2-5, the CDR3 gives the full variable domain: KAGVTQTPRYLIKTRGQQVTLSCSPISGHRSVSWYQQTPGQGLQFLFEYFSETQRNKGNFPGRFSGRQFSNSRSEMNVSTLELGDSALYLCASSSGTSEGTQYFGPGTRLLVL.

Many counts were recorded for this clonotype. One end of the junction fails to match germline, which may point to a read error. The gene calls are TRBV29-1 and TRBJ2-3; D gene uncertain. The CDR3 contains 11 residues. CDR1 is SQVTM and CDR2 is ANQGSEA in the germline V gene. For the CDR3, the DNA is TGCAGCGTTACCGACACAGTTACGCAGTATTTT. Its protein product is CSVTDTVTQYF.

A remark on this clonotype: This may stem from a read error, because a much larger clone lies one nucleotide away. A read error is likely, as this CDR3 ends without the conserved phenylalanine or tryptophan. This chain links TRBV7-2 with TRBJ2-7, with D possibly TRBD1 on 7 matching bases. The germline V gene has CDR1 SGHTA and CDR2 FQGNSA. Trimming removed 1 base from V and 3 bases from J, with 19 bases in between. This CDR3 contains 17 residues. This chain's CDR3 is CASSLGRDRIGGYEQYL. The CDR3, as DNA: TGTGCCAGCAGCTTAGGCCGGGACAGAATCGGGGGCTACGAGCAGTACCTC.

This clonotype has a count of ten or more. The CDR3 coding sequence is TGTGCCATCAGTGACCAGGGCCCCCTTCAGCCCCAGCATTTT. It encodes CAISDQGPLQPQHF. The chain uses TRBV10-3 and TRBJ1-5, with a weak D call TRBD1 (5 bases). From germline, CDR1 is ENHRY and CDR2 SYGVKD. The CDR3 covers 14 residues. The V end lost 3 bases, the J end lost 6 bases, and 12 bases lay between the germline ends.

This clonotype was seen at least ten times. The chain joins TRBV7-8 to TRBJ2-7; 10 bases agree with TRBD2. This CDR3 spans 16 amino acids. Germline CDR1 SGHVS, CDR2 FQNEAQ. The J segment lost 0 bases and the V segment lost 5 bases, leaving 7 bases of the junction unmatched. The CDR3 sequence is CASSPTSGKSSYEQYF. The CDR3 bases are TGTGCCAGCAGCCCTACTAGCGGGAAGAGCTCCTACGAGCAGTACTTC.

In its sample, this clonotype is medium-sized. V and J are TRBV7-9 and TRBJ2-5; D not resolved. CDR1 and CDR2 from the germline V gene are SEHNR and FQNEAQ (reference sequence). The V and J ends lost 1 base and 5 bases respectively, with 14 bases between them. The CDR3 covers 15 residues. The CDR3 sequence is CASSLGRTSVETQYF. CDR3 in DNA: TGTGCCAGCAGCTTAGGCAGGACGTCCGTGGAGACCCAGTACTTC.

The rearrangement links TRBV18 to TRBJ1-4, with 8 bases that match TRBD1. V was pared by 3 bases and J by 5 bases, with 2 bases of the junction left unmatched. CDR3 size: 14 residues. The germline V gene encodes CDR1 KGHSH and CDR2 LQKENI. In nucleotides, the CDR3 is TGTGCCAGCTCACCTTGGACAGGGAATGAAAAACTGTTTTTT. Protein: CASSPWTGNEKLFF.

The chain combines TRBV19 with TRBJ1-1, with D unresolved. The CDR3 is 10 residues long. Trimming shortened V by 11 bases and J by 1 base, and 5 bases separated the two germline ends. Germline-derived CDR1 and CDR2 are LNHDA and SQIVND (reference sequence). CDR3 in DNA: TGTGCCGATGAGAACACTGAAGCTTTCTTT. Protein sequence: CADENTEAFF. Drawing the rest from reference TRBV19 and TRBJ1-1, the complete variable domain is DGGITQSPKYLFRKEGQNVTLSCEQNLNHDAMYWYRQDPGQGLRLIYYSQIVNDFQKGDIAEGYSVSREKKESFPLTVTSAQKNPTAFYLCADENTEAFFGQGTRLTVV.

This clonotype was seen many times. This chain joins TRBV28 and TRBJ2-7, with D unclear. Trimming removed 6 bases from V and 1 base from J, with 16 bases in between. This CDR3 is built from 15 residues. Germline CDR1 is MDHEN and CDR2 is SYDVKM. Here the CDR3 reads CASSLRSRFSYEQYF. The CDR3, as DNA: TGTGCCAGCAGCCTCCGCAGTCGATTTTCCTACGAGCAGTACTTC.